Listed below are T cell receptor beta chains from one sample, sequenced in a study of CD8+ T cells in alopecia areata. Only in-frame clones appear in the TCRdb table, and some are missing; sequencing was by immunoSEQ multiplex PCR. The table has fewer than 200,000 clones, about three fifths seen once. The sample in question was CD8+ T cells sorted from blood, obtained at week 24, from a patient treated with tofacitinib. Receptors originate from a human donor with alopecia areata. The CDR3 runs from the conserved cysteine through the conserved F or W. Each record gives: CDR3 protein, D gene, V gene, J gene. D genes are given only for firm matches.

CASSLRTSPYNEQFF	TRBD2	TRBV7-8	TRBJ2-1
CASSELGHETQYF	NA	TRBV25-1	TRBJ2-5
CASSQASQAPEQFF	NA	TRBV4-1	TRBJ2-1
CASSHRTANTEAFF	NA	TRBV4-1	TRBJ1-1
CASSPSLNNQPQHF	NA	TRBV7-9	TRBJ1-5
CAIKLTGTNTEAFF	NA	TRBV10-3	TRBJ1-1
CASSQSLAYEQYF	NA	TRBV16	TRBJ2-7
CASKASLEETQYF	NA	TRBV19	TRBJ2-5
CSANSGTPSYNEQFF	NA	TRBV29-1	TRBJ2-1
CASSSEGSYEQYF	NA	TRBV7-9	TRBJ2-7
CASRASYEQYF	NA	TRBV5-1	TRBJ2-7
CASILRQRTEAFF	NA	TRBV5-6	TRBJ1-1
CASSPFRQGAQGEQYF	TRBD1	TRBV19	TRBJ2-7
CASSSPPETQYF	NA	TRBV28	TRBJ2-5
CASSLGRNTGELFF	NA	TRBV5-6	TRBJ2-2
CASSVDPDVGYGYTF	NA	TRBV9	TRBJ1-2
CASSQAPGPNEQFF	NA	TRBV4-1	TRBJ2-1
CASSAPPGQGYGYTF	TRBD1	TRBV13	TRBJ1-2
CASRTGNTIYF	NA	TRBV2	TRBJ1-3
CASSSGQGEKLFF	TRBD1	TRBV13	TRBJ1-4
CASRQGGGYTF	NA	TRBV25-1	TRBJ1-2